This paragraph covers one TCR beta chain sequence. Assay used: immunoSEQ multiplex PCR; TCRdb lists only in-frame clones, some missing. The sample has about 280,000 clones, 85% seen once; the top ten hold 2.5% to 3%. Germline loops: CDR1 SGHVT, CDR2 SQSDAQ. V was shortened by 5 bases and J by 0 bases, with 10 bases between the two germline ends. The CDR3 totals 15 residues. The participants were between roughly 18 and 89 years old and came from some 23 US areas. Two negative PCRs, clearance, or symptom resolution had been documented for recovered Cohort 3 donors. The sample belongs to a study of blood T cell repertoires in COVID-19.

Specimen: PBMCs or T cells enriched from blood (not recorded which). The gene calls are TRBV7-4 and TRBJ2-2; perhaps TRBD1 as D (5 bases). This receptor was taken from a woman aged 45 to 65 who had recovered from COVID-19. The CDR3 coding sequence is TGTGCCAGCAGCCCCGCAGGGCCGAACACCGGGGAGCTGTTTTTT. Its translation is CASSPAGPNTGELFF.